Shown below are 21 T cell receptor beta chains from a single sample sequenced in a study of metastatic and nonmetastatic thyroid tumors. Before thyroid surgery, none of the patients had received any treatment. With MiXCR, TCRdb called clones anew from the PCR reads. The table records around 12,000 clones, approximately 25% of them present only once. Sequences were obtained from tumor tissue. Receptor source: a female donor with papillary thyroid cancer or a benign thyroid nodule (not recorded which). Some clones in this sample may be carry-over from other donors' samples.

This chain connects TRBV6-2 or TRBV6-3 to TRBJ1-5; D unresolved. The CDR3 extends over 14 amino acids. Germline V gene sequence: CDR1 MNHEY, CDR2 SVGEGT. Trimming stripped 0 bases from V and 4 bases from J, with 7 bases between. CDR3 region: CASSYSPENQPQHF. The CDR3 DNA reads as TGTGCCAGCAGTTACTCGCCGGAAAATCAGCCCCAGCATTTT.

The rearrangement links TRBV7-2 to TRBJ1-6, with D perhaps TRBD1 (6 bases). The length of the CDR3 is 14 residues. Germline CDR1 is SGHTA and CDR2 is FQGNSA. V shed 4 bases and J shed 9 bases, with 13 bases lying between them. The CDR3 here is CASSSTGRSSPLHF. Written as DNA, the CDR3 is TGTGCCAGCAGCTCTACAGGGAGGAGTTCACCCCTCCACTTT.

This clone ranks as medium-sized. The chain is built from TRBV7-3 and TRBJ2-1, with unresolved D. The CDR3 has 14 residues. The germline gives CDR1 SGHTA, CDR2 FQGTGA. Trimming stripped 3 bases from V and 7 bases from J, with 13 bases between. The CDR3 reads CASSLNPSRNEQFF. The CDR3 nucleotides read TGTGCCAGCAGCTTGAACCCCTCTCGAAATGAGCAGTTCTTC.

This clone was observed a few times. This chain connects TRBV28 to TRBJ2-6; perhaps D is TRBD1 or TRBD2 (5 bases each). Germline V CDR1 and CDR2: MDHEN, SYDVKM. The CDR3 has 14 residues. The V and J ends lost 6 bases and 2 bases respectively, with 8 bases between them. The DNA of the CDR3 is TGTGCCAGCAGGGGGACCACTGGGGCCAACGTCCTGACTTTC. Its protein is CASRGTTGANVLTF.

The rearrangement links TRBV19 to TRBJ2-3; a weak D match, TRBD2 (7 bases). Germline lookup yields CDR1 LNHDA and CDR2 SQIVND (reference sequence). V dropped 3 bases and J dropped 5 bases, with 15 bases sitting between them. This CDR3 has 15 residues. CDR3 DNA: TGTGCCAGTAGTATCTTCGGGGGGCCAGGAGATACGCAGTATTTT. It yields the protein CASSIFGGPGDTQYF.

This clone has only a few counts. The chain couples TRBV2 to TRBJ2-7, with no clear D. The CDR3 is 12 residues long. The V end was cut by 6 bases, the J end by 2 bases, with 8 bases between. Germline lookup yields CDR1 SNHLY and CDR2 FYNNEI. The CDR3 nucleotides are TGTGCCAGCAGGGAAACACCCTACGAGCAGTACTTC. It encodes CASRETPYEQYF.

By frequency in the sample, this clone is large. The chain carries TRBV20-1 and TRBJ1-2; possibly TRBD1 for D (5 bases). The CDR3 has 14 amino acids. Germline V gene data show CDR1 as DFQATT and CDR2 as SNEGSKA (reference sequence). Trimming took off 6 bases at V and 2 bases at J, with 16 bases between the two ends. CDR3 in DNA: TGCAGTGCCGAGAGGGGCGGACCCAACTATGGCTACACCTTC. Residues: CSAERGGPNYGYTF.

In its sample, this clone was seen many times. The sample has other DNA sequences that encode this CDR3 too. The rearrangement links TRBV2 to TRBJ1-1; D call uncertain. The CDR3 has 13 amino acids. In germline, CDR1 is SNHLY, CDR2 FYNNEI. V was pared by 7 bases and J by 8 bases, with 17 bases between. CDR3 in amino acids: CASTPLAGSEAFF. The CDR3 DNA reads TGTGCCAGCACCCCCCTCGCCGGAAGCGAAGCTTTCTTT.

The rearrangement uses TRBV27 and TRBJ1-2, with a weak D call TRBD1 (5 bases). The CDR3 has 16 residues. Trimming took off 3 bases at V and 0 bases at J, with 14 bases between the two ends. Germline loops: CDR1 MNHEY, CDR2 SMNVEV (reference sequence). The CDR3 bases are TGTGCCAGCAGTTTTCGGGGGGGAGTTACTAACTATGGCTACACCTTC. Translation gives CASSFRGGVTNYGYTF.

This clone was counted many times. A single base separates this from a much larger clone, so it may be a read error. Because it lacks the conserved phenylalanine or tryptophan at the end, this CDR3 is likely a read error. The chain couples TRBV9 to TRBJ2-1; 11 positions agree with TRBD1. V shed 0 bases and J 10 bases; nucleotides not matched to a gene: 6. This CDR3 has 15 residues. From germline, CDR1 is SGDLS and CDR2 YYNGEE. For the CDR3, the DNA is TGTGCCAGCAGCGTAGAAGGGACAGGGGGAGGCGAGCAGTTCCTC. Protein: CASSVEGTGGGEQFL.

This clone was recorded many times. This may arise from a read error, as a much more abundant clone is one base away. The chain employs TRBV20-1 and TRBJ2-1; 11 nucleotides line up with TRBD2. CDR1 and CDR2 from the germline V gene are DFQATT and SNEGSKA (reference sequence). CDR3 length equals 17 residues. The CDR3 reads CSARKLAGGGSYNGQFF. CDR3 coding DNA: TGCAGTGCTAGGAAGCTAGCGGGGGGAGGCTCCTACAATGGGCAGTTCTTC.

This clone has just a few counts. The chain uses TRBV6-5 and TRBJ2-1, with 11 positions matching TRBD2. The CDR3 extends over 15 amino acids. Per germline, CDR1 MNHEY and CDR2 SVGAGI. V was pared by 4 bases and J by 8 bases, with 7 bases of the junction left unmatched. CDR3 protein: CASSWIAGGYDEQFF. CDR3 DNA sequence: TGTGCCAGCAGTTGGATAGCGGGGGGGTATGATGAGCAGTTCTTC.

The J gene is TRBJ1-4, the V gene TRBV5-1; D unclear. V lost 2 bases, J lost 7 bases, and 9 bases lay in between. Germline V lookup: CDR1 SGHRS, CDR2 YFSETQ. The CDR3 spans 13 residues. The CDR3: CASSLWVGEKLFF. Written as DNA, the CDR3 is TGCGCCAGCAGCTTATGGGTTGGTGAAAAACTGTTTTTT.

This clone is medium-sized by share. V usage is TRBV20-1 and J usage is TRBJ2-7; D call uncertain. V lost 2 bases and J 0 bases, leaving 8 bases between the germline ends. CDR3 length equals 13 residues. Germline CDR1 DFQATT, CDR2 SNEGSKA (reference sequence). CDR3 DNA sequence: TGCAGTGCTAGACGTGACACCTCCTACGAGCAGTACTTC. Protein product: CSARRDTSYEQYF.

The CDR3 loop reads CATSDYSGGTDTQYF. In DNA, the CDR3 is TGTGCCACCAGTGACTATAGCGGGGGCACAGATACGCAGTATTTT. The rearrangement uses TRBV24-1 and TRBJ2-3; 8 bases align to TRBD2. Germline values: CDR1 KGHDR, CDR2 SFDVKD. The CDR3 spans 15 residues. V lost 4 bases, J lost 1 base, and 3 bases stayed unmatched.

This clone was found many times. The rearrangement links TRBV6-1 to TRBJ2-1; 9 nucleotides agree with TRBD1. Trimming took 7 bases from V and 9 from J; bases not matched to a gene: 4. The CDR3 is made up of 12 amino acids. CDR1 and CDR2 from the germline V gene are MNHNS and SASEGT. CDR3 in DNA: TGTGCCAGCATGGGACAGGGAGGTGAGCAGTTCTTC. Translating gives CASMGQGGEQFF.

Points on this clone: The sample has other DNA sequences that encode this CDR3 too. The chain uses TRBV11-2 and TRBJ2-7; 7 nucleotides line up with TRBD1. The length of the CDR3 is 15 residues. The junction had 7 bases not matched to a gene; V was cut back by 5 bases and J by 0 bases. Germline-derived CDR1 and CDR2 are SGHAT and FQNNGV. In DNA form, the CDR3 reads TGTGCCAGCAGCCGAGACAGGGTGACCTCCTACGAGCAGTACTTC. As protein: CASSRDRVTSYEQYF.

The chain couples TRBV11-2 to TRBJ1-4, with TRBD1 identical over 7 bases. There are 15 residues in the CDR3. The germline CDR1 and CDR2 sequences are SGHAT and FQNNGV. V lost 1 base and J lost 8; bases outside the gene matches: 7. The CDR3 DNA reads TGTGCCAGCAGCTTAGGCACAGGGGTAGGGGAAAAACTGTTTTTT. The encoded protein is CASSLGTGVGEKLFF.

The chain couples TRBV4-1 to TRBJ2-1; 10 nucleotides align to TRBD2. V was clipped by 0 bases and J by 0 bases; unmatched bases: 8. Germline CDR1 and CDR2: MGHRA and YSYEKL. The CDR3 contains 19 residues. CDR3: CASSQDRASGSFSYNEQFF. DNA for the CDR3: TGCGCCAGCAGCCAAGATAGGGCTAGCGGGAGTTTCTCCTACAATGAGCAGTTCTTC.

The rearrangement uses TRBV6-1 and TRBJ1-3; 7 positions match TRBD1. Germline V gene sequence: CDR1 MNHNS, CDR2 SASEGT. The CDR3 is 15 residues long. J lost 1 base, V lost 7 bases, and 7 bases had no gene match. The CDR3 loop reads CASTPGQLSGNTIYF. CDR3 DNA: TGTGCCAGCACCCCGGGACAGCTTTCTGGAAACACCATATATTTT.

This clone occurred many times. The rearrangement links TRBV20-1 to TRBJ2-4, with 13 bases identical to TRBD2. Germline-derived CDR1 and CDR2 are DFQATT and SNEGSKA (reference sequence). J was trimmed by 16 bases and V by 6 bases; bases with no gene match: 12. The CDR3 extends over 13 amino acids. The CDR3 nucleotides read TGCAGTGCAAAGACTAGCGGGAGGCCCCGGTCCTACTTC. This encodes CSAKTSGRPRSYF.